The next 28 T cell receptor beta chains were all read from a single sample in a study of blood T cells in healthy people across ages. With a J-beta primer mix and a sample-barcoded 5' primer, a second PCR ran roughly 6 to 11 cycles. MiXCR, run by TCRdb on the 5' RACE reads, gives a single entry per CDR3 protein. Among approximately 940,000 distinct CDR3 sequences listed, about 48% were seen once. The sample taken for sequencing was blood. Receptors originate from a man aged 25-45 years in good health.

The CDR3 DNA reads as TGTGCCAGCAGCTTAGATTGGGGTCGGGGTGAAAAACTGTTTTTT. Protein product: CASSLDWGRGEKLFF. This chain uses TRBV7-6 with TRBJ1-4; D unresolved. Germline CDR1 is SGHVS and CDR2 is FNYEAQ. The length of the CDR3 is 15 residues. V was shortened by 1 base and J by 7 bases, with 13 bases between the two germline ends.

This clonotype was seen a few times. The CDR3 DNA follows: TGTGCCAGCAGTGGGTTAGGAGGGCGCGGCGAGCAGTACTTC. Protein product: CASSGLGGRGEQYF. The rearrangement uses TRBV27 and TRBJ2-7, with D possibly matching TRBD2 (6 bases). V lost 5 bases, J lost 6 bases, and 17 bases lay in between. Per the germline V gene, CDR1 is MNHEY and CDR2 is SMNVEV (reference sequence). The CDR3 consists of 14 residues.

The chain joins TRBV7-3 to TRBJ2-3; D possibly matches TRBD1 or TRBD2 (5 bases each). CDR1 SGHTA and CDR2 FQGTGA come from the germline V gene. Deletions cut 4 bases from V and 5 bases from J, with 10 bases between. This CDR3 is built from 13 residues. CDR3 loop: CASSSRGRDTQYF. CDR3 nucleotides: TGTGCCAGCAGCTCCCGGGGACGAGATACGCAGTATTTT.

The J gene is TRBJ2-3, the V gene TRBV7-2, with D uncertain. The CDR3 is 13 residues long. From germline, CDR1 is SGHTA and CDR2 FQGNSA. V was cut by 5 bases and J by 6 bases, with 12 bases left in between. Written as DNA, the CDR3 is TGTGCCAGCAGCCCCTCCAGTGGGGATACGCAGTATTTT. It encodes CASSPSSGDTQYF. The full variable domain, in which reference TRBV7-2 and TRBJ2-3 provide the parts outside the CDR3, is GAGVSQSPSNKVTEKGKDVELRCDPISGHTALYWYRQSLGQGLEFLIYFQGNSAPDKSGLPSDRFSAERTGGSVSTLTIQRTQQEDSAVYLCASSPSSGDTQYFGPGTRLTVL.

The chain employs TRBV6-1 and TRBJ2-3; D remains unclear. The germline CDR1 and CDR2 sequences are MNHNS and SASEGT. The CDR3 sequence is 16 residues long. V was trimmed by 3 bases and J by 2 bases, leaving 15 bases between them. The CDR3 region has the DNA TGTGCCAGCAGTGAGGGCAGGCAGAAGTTCACAGATACGCAGTATTTT. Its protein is CASSEGRQKFTDTQYF.

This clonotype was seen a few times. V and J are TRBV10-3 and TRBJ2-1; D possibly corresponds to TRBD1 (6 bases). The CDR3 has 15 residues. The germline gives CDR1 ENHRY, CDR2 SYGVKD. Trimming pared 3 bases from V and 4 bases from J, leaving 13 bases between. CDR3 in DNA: TGTGCCATCAGTGACTCCGGGACAAAGTACAATGAGCAGTTCTTC. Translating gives CAISDSGTKYNEQFF.

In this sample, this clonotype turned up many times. Here the CDR3 reads CSVPGAYEQYF. DNA of the CDR3: TGCAGTGTCCCGGGGGCTTACGAGCAGTACTTC. This chain connects TRBV20-1 to TRBJ2-7, with D perhaps matching TRBD1 or TRBD2 (6 bases each). Germline V gene sequence: CDR1 DFQATT, CDR2 SNEGSKA (reference sequence). The CDR3 contains 11 residues. The germline V and J ends were trimmed by 7 bases and 4 bases, with 11 bases remaining between them.

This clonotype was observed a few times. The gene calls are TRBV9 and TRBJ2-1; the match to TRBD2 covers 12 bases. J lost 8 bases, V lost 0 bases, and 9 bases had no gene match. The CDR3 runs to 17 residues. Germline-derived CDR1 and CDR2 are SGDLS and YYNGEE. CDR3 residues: CASSVAPSGGAFYEQFF. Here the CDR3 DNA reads TGTGCCAGCAGCGTAGCTCCTAGCGGGGGGGCTTTTTATGAGCAGTTCTTC. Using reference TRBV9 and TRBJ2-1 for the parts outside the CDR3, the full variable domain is DSGVTQTPKHLITATGQRVTLRCSPRSGDLSVYWYQQSLDQGLQFLIQYYNGEERAKGNILERFSAQQFPDLHSELNLSSLELGDSALYFCASSVAPSGGAFYEQFFGPGTRLTVL.

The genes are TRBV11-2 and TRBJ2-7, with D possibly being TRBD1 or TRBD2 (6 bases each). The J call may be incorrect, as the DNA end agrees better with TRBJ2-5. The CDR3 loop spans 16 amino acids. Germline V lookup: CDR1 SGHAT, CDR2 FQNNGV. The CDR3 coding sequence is TGTGCCAGCAGCTTCTCGGGGGCCCCGGAGTGGGAGACCCAGTACTTC. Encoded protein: CASSFSGAPEWETQYF.

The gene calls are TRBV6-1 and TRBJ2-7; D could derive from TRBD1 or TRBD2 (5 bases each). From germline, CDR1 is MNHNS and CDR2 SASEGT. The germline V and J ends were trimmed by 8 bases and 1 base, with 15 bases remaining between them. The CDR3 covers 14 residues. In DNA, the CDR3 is TGTGCCAGCGGGGGACCGAATCAATCCTACGAGCAGTACTTC. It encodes CASGGPNQSYEQYF.

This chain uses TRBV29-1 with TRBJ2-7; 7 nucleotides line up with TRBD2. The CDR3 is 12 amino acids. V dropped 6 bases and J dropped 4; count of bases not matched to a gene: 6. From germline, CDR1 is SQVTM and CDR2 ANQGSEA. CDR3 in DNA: TGCAGCGTCCGGGGGGACGCTTACGAGCAGTACTTC. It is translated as CSVRGDAYEQYF.

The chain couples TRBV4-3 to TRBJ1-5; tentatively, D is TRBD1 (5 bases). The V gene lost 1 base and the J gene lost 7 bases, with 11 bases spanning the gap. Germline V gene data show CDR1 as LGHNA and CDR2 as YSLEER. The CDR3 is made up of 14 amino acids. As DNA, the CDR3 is TGCGCCAGCAGCCAAGGAAGGAGGGGCCAGCCCCAGCATTTT. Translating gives CASSQGRRGQPQHF.

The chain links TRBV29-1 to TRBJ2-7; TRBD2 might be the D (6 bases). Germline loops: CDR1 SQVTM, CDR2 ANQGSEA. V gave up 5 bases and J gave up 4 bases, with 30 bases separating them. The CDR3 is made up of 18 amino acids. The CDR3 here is CSVRPPGQTEVGTYEQYF. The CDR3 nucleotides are TGCAGCGTTCGGCCCCCAGGACAAACGGAGGTTGGGACTTACGAGCAGTACTTC.

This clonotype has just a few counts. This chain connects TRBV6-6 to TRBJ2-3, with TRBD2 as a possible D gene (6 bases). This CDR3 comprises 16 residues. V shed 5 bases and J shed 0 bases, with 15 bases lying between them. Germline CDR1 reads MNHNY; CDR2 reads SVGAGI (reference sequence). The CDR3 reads CASSDRTGVSTDTQYF. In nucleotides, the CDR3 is TGTGCCAGCAGTGATAGGACGGGGGTTAGCACAGATACGCAGTATTTT.

CDR3 nucleotide sequence: TGTGCCAGCAGCGACGCCTCCTATAATTCACCCCTCCACTTT. Translating gives CASSDASYNSPLHF. The rearrangement joins TRBV9 to TRBJ1-6, with unresolved D. V was shortened by 3 bases and J by 0 bases, with 4 bases between the two germline ends. The germline V gene has CDR1 SGDLS and CDR2 YYNGEE. This CDR3 spans 14 amino acids. The full variable domain, its missing parts supplied by reference TRBV9 and TRBJ1-6, is DSGVTQTPKHLITATGQRVTLRCSPRSGDLSVYWYQQSLDQGLQFLIQYYNGEERAKGNILERFSAQQFPDLHSELNLSSLELGDSALYFCASSDASYNSPLHFGNGTRLTVT.

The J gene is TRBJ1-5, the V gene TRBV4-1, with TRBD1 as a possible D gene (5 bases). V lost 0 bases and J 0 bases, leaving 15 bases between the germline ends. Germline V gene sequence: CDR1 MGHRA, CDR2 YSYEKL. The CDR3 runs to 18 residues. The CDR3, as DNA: TGCGCCAGCAGCCAAGAGTGGGGCGACTCCTATAGCAATCAGCCCCAGCATTTT. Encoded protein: CASSQEWGDSYSNQPQHF.

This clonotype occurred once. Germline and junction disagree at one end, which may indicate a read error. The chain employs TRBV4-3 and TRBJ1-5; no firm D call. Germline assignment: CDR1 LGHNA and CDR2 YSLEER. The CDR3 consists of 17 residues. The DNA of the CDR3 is TGCGCCAGCAGCCAAGATACGGCAGCTTATAGCAATCAGCCCCTGCATTTT. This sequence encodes CASSQDTAAYSNQPLHF.

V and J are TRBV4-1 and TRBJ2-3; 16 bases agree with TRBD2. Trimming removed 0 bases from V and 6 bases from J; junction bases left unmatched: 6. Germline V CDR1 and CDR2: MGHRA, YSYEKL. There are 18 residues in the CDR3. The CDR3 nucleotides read TGCGCCAGCAGCCAAGATGGGACTAGCGGGGGGGGCAGGGATACGCAGTATTTT. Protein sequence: CASSQDGTSGGGRDTQYF.

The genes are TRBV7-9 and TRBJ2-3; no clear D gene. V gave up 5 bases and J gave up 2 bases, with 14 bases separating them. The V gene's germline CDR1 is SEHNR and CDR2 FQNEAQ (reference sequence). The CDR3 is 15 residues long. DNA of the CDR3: TGTGCCAGCAGCCCCGTGAGGACCGACACAGATACGCAGTATTTT. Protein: CASSPVRTDTDTQYF.

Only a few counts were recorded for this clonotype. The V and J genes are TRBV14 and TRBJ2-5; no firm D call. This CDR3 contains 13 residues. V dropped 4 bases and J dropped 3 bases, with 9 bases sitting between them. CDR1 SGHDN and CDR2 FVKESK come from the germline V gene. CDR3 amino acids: CASSPRMKETQYF. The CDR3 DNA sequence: TGTGCCAGCAGCCCCCGTATGAAAGAGACCCAGTACTTC.

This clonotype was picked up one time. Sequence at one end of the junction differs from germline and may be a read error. The chain's CDR3 is CAGSQPDREGPNEQYF. In DNA form, the CDR3 reads TGTGCCGGCAGCCAACCGGACAGAGAAGGGCCAAATGAGCAGTACTTC. This chain joins TRBV4-2 and TRBJ2-7; tentative D call: TRBD1 (6 bases). Germline V gene data show CDR1 as LGHNA and CDR2 as YNFKEQ. This CDR3 comprises 16 residues.

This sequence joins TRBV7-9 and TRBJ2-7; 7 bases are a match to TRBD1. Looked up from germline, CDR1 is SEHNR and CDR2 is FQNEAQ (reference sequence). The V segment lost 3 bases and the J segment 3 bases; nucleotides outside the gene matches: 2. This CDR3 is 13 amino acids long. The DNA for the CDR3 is TGTGCCAGCAGCTTCTGGACAGGCTACGAGCAGTACTTC. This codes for CASSFWTGYEQYF.

The CDR3 loop is CASSRDSSNSPLHF. In DNA, the CDR3 is TGTGCCAGCAGCCGGGACAGCAGCAATTCACCCCTCCACTTT. The chain employs TRBV7-3 and TRBJ1-6; TRBD1 matches 7 bases. Germline CDR1 reads SGHTA; CDR2 reads FQGTGA. The CDR3 has 14 residues. With 5 bases clipped from V and 7 bases from J, the junction kept 5 bases outside the gene matches.

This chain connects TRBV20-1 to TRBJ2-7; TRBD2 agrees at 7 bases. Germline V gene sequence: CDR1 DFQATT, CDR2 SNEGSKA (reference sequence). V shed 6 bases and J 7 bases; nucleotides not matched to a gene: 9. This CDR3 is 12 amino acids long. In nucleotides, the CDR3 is TGCAGTGCGGCGACTAGCTACAATGAGCAGTACTTC. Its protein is CSAATSYNEQYF.

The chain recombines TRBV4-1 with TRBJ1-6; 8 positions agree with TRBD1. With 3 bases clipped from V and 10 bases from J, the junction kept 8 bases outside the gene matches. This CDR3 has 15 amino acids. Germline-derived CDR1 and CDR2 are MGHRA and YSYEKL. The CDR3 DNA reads TGCGCCAGCAGCCATGTGAGACAGGGGCGGTCACCCCTCCACTTT. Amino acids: CASSHVRQGRSPLHF.

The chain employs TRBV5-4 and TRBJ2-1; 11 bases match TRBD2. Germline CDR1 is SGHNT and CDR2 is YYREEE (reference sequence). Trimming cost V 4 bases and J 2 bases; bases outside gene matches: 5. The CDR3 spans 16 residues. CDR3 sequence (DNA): TGTGCCAGCAGCGTGACTAGCGGGGCTACCTACAATGAGCAGTTCTTC. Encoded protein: CASSVTSGATYNEQFF.

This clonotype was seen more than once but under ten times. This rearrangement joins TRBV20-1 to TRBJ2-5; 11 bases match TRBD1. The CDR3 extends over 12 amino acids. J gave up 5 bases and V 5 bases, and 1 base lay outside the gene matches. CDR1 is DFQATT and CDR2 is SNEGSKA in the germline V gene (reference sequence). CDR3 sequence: CSAWDRGETQYF. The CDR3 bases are TGCAGTGCTTGGGACAGGGGGGAGACCCAGTACTTC.

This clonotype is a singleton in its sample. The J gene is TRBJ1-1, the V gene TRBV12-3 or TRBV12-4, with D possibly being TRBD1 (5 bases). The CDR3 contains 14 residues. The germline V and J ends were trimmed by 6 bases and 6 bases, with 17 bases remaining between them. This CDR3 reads CASSGDLSGAEAFF. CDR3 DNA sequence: TGTGCCAGCAGCGGGGACCTCAGTGGCGCTGAAGCTTTCTTT.